Listed here is a single T cell receptor (beta chain). The antigen it binds to is not known. Per-base qualities were not stored, and no clone one base away is much larger. Trimming takes 5 bases from V and 3 bases from J, and the germline ends sit 10 bases apart. Taken from the germline V gene, the CDR1 and CDR2 loops are KGHSH and LQKENI. The cysteine opens and the phenylalanine closes a CDR3 of 13 amino acids. Only the CDR3 region is kept as DNA, spanning 39 bases read in frame from base 1. These data come from a study of human T cells and chemical hapten exposure (dated by TCRdb to the early 2020s). Regarding the research as a whole: For sensitization, 2% DPC in acetone was applied to a 2 cm by 2 cm area of upper inner arm skin. Throughout the study period of about 25 weeks, patients also received therapeutic DPC doses to the scalp every week. Patch testing on the upper back used Finn chambers containing 0.01% DPC, with scoring done after 6 days according to International Contact Dermatitis Research Group standards. Most of the patients in the cohort were female, and the cohort covered alopecia areata with under or over 50% scalp involvement, alopecia totalis and alopecia universalis. Libraries were pooled for sequencing, and per-sample TCR yields varied mainly because of small differences in library volumes within the pool. Peripheral blood TCR repertoire changes were tracked in vivo in alopecia patients during primary and secondary sensitization to the hapten diphenylcyclopropenone (DPC). Blood samples were taken from patients before sensitization (week 0) and then at 2, 6 and about 24 weeks after DPC sensitization. Approximately 30 alopecia patients provided blood for TCR sequencing at one to four time points (pre-sensitization, 2, 6 and 24 weeks). The research as a whole found: After repeated subsampling, changes were observed in the strength of the expansion versus patch-test correlation and in the threshold at which the correlation became significant. No change with DPC sensitization was found in the number of TCRs above 1 in 1000 frequency, and no evidence of global repertoire structure alterations was found. All patients had alopecia, a presumed autoimmune disease, so their immune response might differ from that of healthy individuals. Compared with pre-sensitization or healthy control sets, expanded TCRs formed significantly more large CDR3 similarity clusters, which is consistent with antigen-driven responses. Patch test score correlated positively with the number of PT1 expanded TCRs, reaching significance at thresholds 8, 16 and 32 but not at 4.

The label giving this sample's time point can be read as: patch test 3, about 24 weeks after DPC sensitization. The treatment or condition label of this sample denotes: therapeutic diphenylcyclopropenone sensitization with weekly scalp DPC. Blood at each patch-test visit was drawn before the patch test was applied. Patients were eligible if aged 18 to 70, diagnosed with alopecia and judged suitable for DPC therapy, and pregnant patients were excluded. Total RNA was isolated from unfractionated whole blood collected in Tempus Blood RNA tubes. The library relied on RACE. Data came from a NextSeq 500. During library preparation, unique molecular identifiers were attached to individual cDNA molecules so that TCRs could be counted quantitatively and reproducibly. Both TCR alpha and TCR beta chains were sequenced from each blood RNA sample. In the original analysis: A median of approximately 96,000 TCRs per sample was observed, with a range of about 23,224 to 750,000. V, J and CDR3 annotation of the TCR reads was carried out using the Decombinator software suite. Every sample was subsampled to the same number of TCRs (28,000) for the PS versus PT1 abundance plots. Expanded TCRs were defined as absent before sensitization and observed at least eight times at the 2-week time point. TCRdb applied fastp at Q25 and MiXCR to the public reads, then kept only in-frame beta chains. Here each entry gathers all rows of one CDR3 protein and keeps the most common genes and DNA. What appears here as the V and J calls and clone size reflects TCRdb's work, not the paper's. The sample data list tens of thousands of distinct CDR3 sequences, and approximately 12% of these were observed just once. 5.7% of the sample is in the top ten clones.

Recombination connected TRBV18 to TRBJ1-1; a confident D gene designation cannot be given. This TCR derives from a woman aged 50 to 65 with alopecia areata. Some clones in this sample may be carry-over from other donors' samples. Specimen: whole blood, collected in connection with sensitization to the hapten diphenylcyclopropenone (DPC). Here is the DNA: TGTGCCAGCTCAAAAGAGAGTGACACTGAAGCTTTCTTT. Its amino acids are CASSKESDTEAFF.